A single sample is the source of the 24 T cell receptor beta chains below, sequenced in a study of monozygotic twins with cystic fibrosis. Clones were read by immunoSEQ multiplex PCR, and TCRdb kept only the in-frame ones, dropping some. This table holds over 30,000 clones, 75% to 95% found once. Sequencing was performed on blood. These receptors came from a boy between 2 and 10 years old with cystic fibrosis.

V and J are TRBV5-1 and TRBJ2-7; 9 nucleotides agree with TRBD1. The V and J ends lost 1 base and 7 bases, in that order; junction bases with no gene match: 12. The CDR3 totals 16 residues. Germline V gene sequence: CDR1 SGHRS, CDR2 YFSETQ. The CDR3: CASSLTPGTGRLEQYF. The CDR3 DNA follows: TGCGCCAGCAGCTTGACACCCGGGACAGGGAGGTTAGAGCAGTACTTC.

The rearrangement uses TRBV6-1 and TRBJ1-2; no definite D call. Germline lookup yields CDR1 MNHNS and CDR2 SASEGT. The V end lost 0 bases, the J end lost 2 bases, and 7 bases lay between the germline ends. CDR3 size: 14 residues. The CDR3 reads CASSEATKNYGYTF. The CDR3 bases are TGTGCCAGCAGTGAAGCGACAAAAAACTATGGCTACACCTTC.

This chain joins TRBV6-1 and TRBJ2-7; 11 bases fit TRBD1. The CDR3 is made up of 15 amino acids. CDR1 is MNHNS, CDR2 SASEGT, per germline. The junction had 4 bases not matched to a gene; V was cut back by 4 bases and J by 2 bases. For the CDR3, the DNA is TGTGCCAGCAGTGGGGGACAGGGGGTAACCTACGAGCAGTACTTC. Translated: CASSGGQGVTYEQYF.

A single count supports this clone. The chain joins TRBV14 to TRBJ1-3; the D gene is possibly TRBD1 (5 bases). This CDR3 has 14 amino acids. Germline CDR1 reads SGHDN; CDR2 reads FVKESK. With 3 bases removed from V and 2 bases from J, the gap between germline ends came to 8 bases. This CDR3 reads CASSQGQAGNTIYF. The CDR3 DNA follows: TGTGCCAGCAGCCAGGGGCAGGCTGGAAACACCATATATTTT.

V usage is TRBV5-6 and J usage is TRBJ1-1, with D maybe TRBD1 (5 bases). V shed 3 bases and J shed 5 bases, with 11 bases lying between them. Germline loops: CDR1 SGHDT, CDR2 YYEEEE. The CDR3 covers 13 residues. CDR3 region: CASSSAGSTEAFF. DNA for the CDR3: TGTGCCAGCAGCTCAGCAGGGTCTACTGAAGCTTTCTTT.

The chain couples TRBV2 to TRBJ1-4; D not certain. V lost 5 bases to trimming and J lost 5 bases, with 3 bases between them. Germline values: CDR1 SNHLY, CDR2 FYNNEI. The CDR3 sequence is 11 residues long. CDR3 nucleotide sequence: TGTGCCAGCAGTTCAAATGAAAAACTGTTTTTT. It specifies CASSSNEKLFF. Variable domain in full (rest from reference TRBV2 and TRBJ1-4): EPEVTQTPSHQVTQMGQEVILRCVPISNHLYFYWYRQILGQKVEFLVSFYNNEISEKSEIFDDQFSVERPDGSNFTLKIRSTKLEDSAMYFCASSSNEKLFFGSGTQLSVL.

The chain has TRBV9 and TRBJ2-1, with a possible D match to TRBD2 (6 bases). This CDR3 contains 17 residues. V gave up 0 bases and J gave up 0 bases, with 13 bases separating them. Germline V gene lookup returns CDR1 SGDLS and CDR2 YYNGEE. CDR3 in amino acids: CASSVGAGLSSYNEQFF. Written as DNA, the CDR3 is TGTGCCAGCAGCGTAGGTGCGGGACTGAGCTCCTACAATGAGCAGTTCTTC.

The V gene is TRBV5-8, the J gene TRBJ1-1; TRBD1 matches at 9 bases. With V trimmed by 3 bases and J by 1 base, 1 base remained unmatched. Germline CDR1 SGHTS, CDR2 YDEGEE. The CDR3 covers 14 residues. The CDR3 DNA follows: TGTGCCAGCAGCTCGGGACAGGGGAACACTGAAGCTTTCTTT. Residues: CASSSGQGNTEAFF.

The chain links TRBV10-2 to TRBJ2-2, with no clear D. CDR3 length: 13 amino acids. In germline, CDR1 is WSHSY, CDR2 SAAADI. V lost 8 bases and J 3 bases, leaving 10 bases between the germline ends. For the CDR3, the DNA is TGCGCCAGCTTGTGGACCGACACCGGGGAGCTGTTTTTT. Amino acid sequence: CASLWTDTGELFF.

The V gene is TRBV18, the J gene TRBJ1-2; D may be TRBD1 (5 bases). Trimming took 0 bases from V and 1 from J, leaving 15 bases between them. The length of the CDR3 is 17 residues. Germline V gene sequence: CDR1 KGHSH, CDR2 LQKENI. In DNA form, the CDR3 reads TGTGCCAGCTCACCACCCGCGGGGGGGATAGGTAACTATGGCTACACCTTC. This translates into CASSPPAGGIGNYGYTF.

The chain couples TRBV19 to TRBJ2-7; D uncertain. Looked up from germline, CDR1 is LNHDA and CDR2 is SQIVND (reference sequence). CDR3 length: 11 amino acids. V shed 3 bases and J shed 7 bases, with 7 bases lying between them. CDR3 residues: CASSIGQEQYF. The CDR3 DNA is TGTGCCAGTAGTATTGGCCAGGAGCAGTACTTC.

This sequence joins TRBV7-9 and TRBJ1-6; D gene uncertain. This CDR3 region has 16 residues. Trimming shortened V by 5 bases and J by 0 bases, and 11 bases separated the two germline ends. CDR1 SEHNR and CDR2 FQNEAQ come from the germline V gene (reference sequence). CDR3 amino acids: CASSEWTSSYNSPLHF. Here the CDR3 DNA reads TGTGCCAGCAGCGAGTGGACGAGCTCCTATAATTCACCCCTCCACTTT.

This clone was counted once. The genes are TRBV5-1 and TRBJ2-3, with TRBD2 identical over 10 bases. The length of the CDR3 is 16 residues. Losses at the gene ends were 3 bases for V and 4 bases for J; bases not matched to a gene: 8. The germline V gene has CDR1 SGHRS and CDR2 YFSETQ. The CDR3 is CASSSLLAGVADTQYF. DNA of the CDR3: TGCGCCAGCAGCTCCCTCCTAGCGGGGGTAGCAGATACGCAGTATTTT.

In this sample, this clone turned up a few times. The chain couples TRBV6-1 to TRBJ1-2; tentatively, D is TRBD1 (6 bases). V was pared by 3 bases and J by 4 bases, with 9 bases between. Per the germline V gene, CDR1 is MNHNS and CDR2 is SASEGT. There are 13 residues in the CDR3. CDR3: CASSDRGSYGYTF. The CDR3, as DNA: TGTGCCAGCAGTGACAGGGGATCCTATGGCTACACCTTC.

This chain connects TRBV5-1 to TRBJ2-6; D perhaps matches TRBD1 (5 bases). The CDR3 contains 17 residues. Trimming cost V 0 bases and J 0 bases, with 10 bases left between them. Germline CDR1 reads SGHRS; CDR2 reads YFSETQ. The CDR3 loop reads CASSLEGSSSGANVLTF. The CDR3 coding sequence is TGCGCCAGCAGCTTGGAGGGGTCGAGCTCTGGGGCCAACGTCCTGACTTTC.

In DNA, the CDR3 is TGTGCCAGCAGCAGCCGGGCCAGGTGGGATTCACCCCTCCACTTT. Amino acid sequence: CASSSRARWDSPLHF. The V gene is TRBV9, the J gene TRBJ1-6; D is unresolved. The V end was cut by 4 bases, the J end by 8 bases, with 16 bases between. Germline V gene lookup returns CDR1 SGDLS and CDR2 YYNGEE. This CDR3 is 15 amino acids long.

CDR3 bases: TGCAGCGTTGAAGATTCGGGGGGAGATACGCAGTATTTT. This sequence encodes CSVEDSGGDTQYF. The chain couples TRBV29-1 to TRBJ2-3; 7 bases fit TRBD2. With V trimmed by 0 bases and J by 5 bases, 2 bases remained unmatched. CDR1 and CDR2 from the germline V gene are SQVTM and ANQGSEA. The CDR3 loop spans 13 amino acids.

The chain recombines TRBV23-1 with TRBJ2-6, with 8 bases identical to TRBD1. TRBV23-1 is classed as an ORF, of uncertain function. CDR3 length: 22 amino acids. The J segment lost 0 bases and the V segment lost 4 bases, leaving 20 bases of the junction unmatched. CDR3 nucleotide sequence: TGCGCCAGCAGTCCCAGCAGTCCTAGACAGGGGACGATTTGCTCTGGGGCCAACGTCCTGACTTTC. Protein: CASSPSSPRQGTICSGANVLTF.

This clone has a handful of counts. The same CDR3 is also encoded by other DNA sequences in this sample. The chain combines TRBV19 with TRBJ1-1, with D possibly TRBD1 on 5 matching bases. V was cut by 3 bases and J by 3 bases, with 8 bases left in between. The CDR3 length is 13 residues. The V gene's germline CDR1 is LNHDA and CDR2 SQIVND (reference sequence). The CDR3 spells CASSIGRDTEAFF. The CDR3 DNA sequence: TGTGCCAGTAGTATCGGCAGGGACACTGAAGCTTTCTTT.

This clone was detected a few times. The CDR3 loop reads CASSEVPHRNYGYTF. CDR3 coding DNA: TGTGCCAGCAGTGAGGTCCCCCACAGGAACTATGGCTACACCTTC. The chain joins TRBV6-1 to TRBJ1-2, with TRBD1 as a possible D gene (5 bases). The CDR3 is made up of 15 amino acids. Germline values: CDR1 MNHNS, CDR2 SASEGT. Trimming removed 3 bases from V and 2 bases from J, with 13 bases in between.

The genes are TRBV9 and TRBJ2-5; 7 nucleotides match TRBD1. CDR3 size: 14 residues. CDR1 is SGDLS and CDR2 is YYNGEE in the germline V gene. V trimming: 3 bases; J trimming: 4 bases; junction bases outside the gene matches: 6. The CDR3 sequence: CASSDTGVGETQYF. CDR3 in DNA: TGTGCCAGCAGCGACACAGGGGTAGGAGAGACCCAGTACTTC.

The genes are TRBV19 and TRBJ2-1; 12 nucleotides match TRBD2. The germline V gene has CDR1 LNHDA and CDR2 SQIVND (reference sequence). The CDR3 sequence is 16 residues long. After removal of 6 bases from V and 9 bases from J, the junction contained 12 bases not matched to a gene. The CDR3: CASSSLAGGPDGEQFF. The CDR3, as DNA: TGTGCCAGTAGCAGTCTAGCGGGGGGGCCAGACGGTGAGCAGTTCTTC.

The chain joins TRBV9 to TRBJ2-3, with 9 bases identical to TRBD1. J was trimmed by 4 bases and V by 4 bases; bases with no gene match: 10. The CDR3 is 16 amino acids. The V gene's germline CDR1 is SGDLS and CDR2 YYNGEE. The CDR3 sequence is CASSLREGQGADTQYF. CDR3 sequence (DNA): TGTGCCAGCAGCTTAAGGGAGGGACAGGGCGCAGATACGCAGTATTTT. Full variable domain (rest looked up from reference TRBV9 and TRBJ2-3): DSGVTQTPKHLITATGQRVTLRCSPRSGDLSVYWYQQSLDQGLQFLIQYYNGEERAKGNILERFSAQQFPDLHSELNLSSLELGDSALYFCASSLREGQGADTQYFGPGTRLTVL.

V gene TRBV7-8 combines with J gene TRBJ2-5; 11 nucleotides line up with TRBD1. The CDR3 loop spans 20 amino acids. V was pared by 4 bases and J by 4 bases, with 20 bases of the junction left unmatched. In germline, CDR1 is SGHVS, CDR2 FQNEAQ. CDR3 protein: CASSWGGGTGGGILRETQYF. Written as DNA, the CDR3 is TGTGCCAGCAGCTGGGGCGGTGGGACAGGGGGTGGAATATTACGAGAGACCCAGTACTTC.